This TCR beta chain comes out of a study of blood T cell repertoires in COVID-19. Background on the study: Material from acute and convalescent COVID-19 was sourced from the United States, Italy and Spain. PBMCs, B-cell-depleted T cells, or T cells provided the cDNA or gDNA that made up the material.

The ends were cut back, 6 bases at V and 0 bases at J, with 9 bases in the middle. The V gene's germline CDR1 is MNHEY and CDR2 SMNVEV (reference sequence). This CDR3 spans 15 amino acids. The table came from immunoSEQ multiplex PCR; TCRdb's copy has only in-frame clones and leaves some out. This table has approximately 250,000 clones, 80% to 90% appearing once. Each participant's cohort was designated according to participant-reported clinical history. The sample comprised PBMCs or T cells enriched from blood (not recorded which). The receptor was isolated from a man aged 25 to 45 with acute COVID-19. V usage is TRBV27 and J usage is TRBJ1-6; no clear D gene. DNA for the CDR3: TGTGCCAGCAGCCTCCGGGGCTCCTATAATTCACCCCTCCACTTT. Its protein is CASSLRGSYNSPLHF.